This TCR beta chain is drawn from a study of cytomegalovirus exposure and HLA in healthy donors. Study outcomes and limitations: Reports showed the classifier diagnosing cytomegalovirus status with high specificity and sensitivity.

In the PCR, 60 Vbeta and 13 Jbeta primers were used. Produced via immunoSEQ multiplex PCR; TCRdb's table is partial and in-frame only. This repertoire includes around 120,000 clones. Germline CDR1 is SQVTM and CDR2 is ANQGSEA. The CDR3 sequence is 11 residues long. Regarding this clone: No antigen is known for it.

The sample was PBMCs. This receptor was obtained from a man in his fifties or sixties in good health and CMV-seronegative. V is TRBV29-1 and J is TRBJ2-5; D may be TRBD1 (5 bases). The J call may not be correct, given that the DNA end is closer to TRBJ2-7. In DNA, the CDR3 is TGCAGCGCTTCCAGGGCCTACGAGCAGTACTTC. It yields the protein CSASRAYEQYF.